The rows below give T cell receptor beta chains drawn from one sample of a study of cytomegalovirus exposure and HLA in healthy donors. The table came from immunoSEQ multiplex PCR; TCRdb's copy has only in-frame clones and leaves some out. The data hold hundreds of thousands of clones, with roughly 87% observed a single time. Sequencing used PBMCs. The source is a woman aged 25 to 39 in good health and CMV-seronegative. CDR3s include the opening cysteine and the closing phenylalanine or tryptophan. Fields, in order: J gene, clone size, V gene, D gene, CDR3 DNA, CDR3 protein. A D gene is named only where the DNA matches it firmly. Size is omitted from some rows. Given values are once, few, many or a class for expanded clones.

TRBJ1-1	-	TRBV9	-	TGTGCCAGCAGCGTAGACGTCACCTTGAACACTGAAGCTTTCTTT	CASSVDVTLNTEAFF
TRBJ2-2	-	TRBV5-1	-	TGCGCCAGCAGCTTGGGGAGACTAGGGGCGAACACCGGGGAGCTGTTTTTT	CASSLGRLGANTGELFF
TRBJ1-1	-	TRBV6-5	-	TGTGCCAGCAGCCGTGGGTCCACTGAAGCTTTCTTT	CASSRGSTEAFF
TRBJ2-1	few	TRBV29-1	-	TGCAGCGCGACTTCGCCAATCAATGAGCAGTTCTTC	CSATSPINEQFF
TRBJ2-1	-	TRBV9	TRBD2	TGTGCCAGCAGCGTAGCCAGCGGGGCGTACAATGAGCAGTTCTTC	CASSVASGAYNEQFF
TRBJ2-2	-	TRBV27	-	TGTGCCAGCAGTTTTGGGGGTGCCGGGGAGCTGTTTTTT	CASSFGGAGELFF
TRBJ2-5	-	TRBV29-1	TRBD1	TGCAGCGTGGGACGGGACAGCCAAGAGACCCAGTACTTC	CSVGRDSQETQYF
TRBJ2-2	few	TRBV10-2	TRBD1	TGCGCCAGCAATGGACAGGGGGCTGGTGTGAACGGGGAGCTGTTTTTT	CASNGQGAGVNGELFF
TRBJ2-5	-	TRBV7-3	-	TGTGCCAGCAGCTCAGTAGTAGAAGAGACCCAGTACTTC	CASSSVVEETQYF
TRBJ2-3	-	TRBV27	TRBD2	TGTGCCAGCAGAATAGGGACTAGCGGGAGACAAGATACGCAGTATTTT	CASRIGTSGRQDTQYF
TRBJ2-3	-	TRBV5-6	TRBD2	TGTGCCAGCAGCTTGGCCGGCGGGAGAGCAGATACGCAGTATTTT	CASSLAGGRADTQYF
TRBJ2-2	-	TRBV5-1	TRBD1	TGCGCCAGCAGCTTGGCCTCAGGGGGCATCACCGGGGAGCTGTTTTTT	CASSLASGGITGELFF
TRBJ2-1	-	TRBV9	TRBD2	TGTGCCAGCAGCCCGACTAGCGGGTCCTACAATGAGCAGTTCTTC	CASSPTSGSYNEQFF
TRBJ2-7	-	TRBV2	-	TGTGCCAGCACTGGGGCCCTAGCCGCATACGAGCAGTACTTC	CASTGALAAYEQYF
TRBJ2-2	once	TRBV2	-	TGTGCCAGCAAGGGGATTTTATCCGGGGAGCTGTTTTTT	CASKGILSGELFF
TRBJ2-7	once	TRBV13	TRBD2	TGTGCCAGCAGCATGATAGCGGGAGGCCCTCTATACGAGCAGTACTTC	CASSMIAGGPLYEQYF
TRBJ2-6	-	TRBV30	-	TGTGCCTGGAGTGACCCCAGGGCTGTCGCTGGGGCCAACGTCCTGACTTTC	CAWSDPRAVAGANVLTF
TRBJ2-3	few	TRBV2	TRBD2	TGTGCCAGCAGTGATAGCGGGGTCGGCACAGATACGCAGTATTTT	CASSDSGVGTDTQYF
TRBJ2-2	-	TRBV7-3	TRBD2	TGTGCCAGCAGCCCCAGCGGGAGGAACACCGGGGAGCTGTTTTTT	CASSPSGRNTGELFF
TRBJ2-7	-	TRBV28	TRBD1	TGTGCCAGCAGTGCGACAGGGTTGCTCTACGAGCAGTACTTC	CASSATGLLYEQYF
TRBJ2-3	-	TRBV15	-	TGTGCCACCAGCAGAGATCTAGTGGGAAGAACAGATACGCAGTATTTT	CATSRDLVGRTDTQYF
TRBJ2-1	-	TRBV9	TRBD2	TGTGCCAGCAGCGTTAGCGGGAGGGTCAATGAGCAGTTCTTC	CASSVSGRVNEQFF
TRBJ2-1	-	TRBV2	TRBD2	TGTGCCAGCAGCAATGGACTAGCGGGTTCCTACAATGAGCAGTTCTTC	CASSNGLAGSYNEQFF
TRBJ2-2	-	TRBV4-2	-	TGTGCCAGCAGCCAAGATCCCCAGCGGGCTAACACCGGGGAGCTGTTTTTT	CASSQDPQRANTGELFF
TRBJ2-2	-	TRBV10-2	TRBD2	TGCGCCAGCCGACTAGCACGGGTACGGGACACCGGGGAGCTGTTTTTT	CASRLARVRDTGELFF
TRBJ1-1	-	TRBV18	-	TGTGCCAGCTCACCCGGCAGGAACACTGAAGCTTTCTTT	CASSPGRNTEAFF
TRBJ2-7	-	TRBV2	TRBD1	TGTGCCAGCACTGCAAAAGGACAGGACGAGGACGAGCAGTACTTC	CASTAKGQDEDEQYF
TRBJ2-1	-	TRBV4-2	TRBD2	TGTGCCAGCAGCCAACAGAAGAGCGGGGGATACCAAGGGGAGCAGTTCTTC	CASSQQKSGGYQGEQFF
TRBJ2-3	-	TRBV7-2	-	TGTGCCAGCAGCCCCTATACAGATACGCAGTATTTT	CASSPYTDTQYF
TRBJ2-1	-	TRBV28	TRBD1	TGTGCCAGCAACGAAGACAGGGGGCACTACAATGAGCAGTTCTTC	CASNEDRGHYNEQFF
TRBJ2-7	-	TRBV5-6	TRBD1	TGTGCCAGTTCGGGACAGGGGTCCTACGAGCAGTACTTC	CASSGQGSYEQYF
TRBJ2-5	-	TRBV2	-	TGTGCCAGCAGTGAACTGGAGACCCAGTACTTC	CASSELETQYF
TRBJ2-5	-	TRBV2	-	TGTGCCAGCAGTGAAACGACTAGTATCTATGAGACCCAGTACTTC	CASSETTSIYETQYF
TRBJ2-7	-	TRBV6-5	-	TGTGCCAGCAGTTACTCGATCCCTGGGGCCTCAGAGCAGTACTTC	CASSYSIPGASEQYF
TRBJ2-7	-	TRBV19	TRBD1	TGTGCCAGTAGTATTGGGCAGGGGGATCTTTTTTCCTACGAGCAGTACTTC	CASSIGQGDLFSYEQYF
TRBJ2-6	-	TRBV11-2	-	TGTGCCAGCAGCTCCCCAGCAGGGAAGGAGACCTCTGGGGCCAACGTCCTGACTTTC	CASSSPAGKETSGANVLTF
TRBJ1-2	-	TRBV28	-	TGTGCCAGCAGTTTTAGTGGGGGTGGCTACACCTTC	CASSFSGGGYTF
TRBJ2-7	-	TRBV19	-	TGTGCCAGTAGTATAGCGAGGGGTCTATCTGGCGACGAGCAGTACTTC	CASSIARGLSGDEQYF
TRBJ2-7	-	TRBV14	-	TGTGCCAGCAGCCAATATCCAGACGAGCAGTACTTC	CASSQYPDEQYF
TRBJ2-1	-	TRBV27	-	TGTGCCAGTAAGGACAAGCGGAATGAGCAGTTCTTC	CASKDKRNEQFF
TRBJ1-2	-	TRBV27	-	TGTGCCAGCAGTTCCCGGAGGGGGGGCTCGAGGGTCAACTATGGCTACACCTTC	CASSSRRGGSRVNYGYTF
TRBJ2-1	-	TRBV27	TRBD2	TGTGCCAGCAGTCTTCTCGCGCGGGACCGCGGGACTAGCGGGAGGGAATCGTGGGGCAATGAGCAGTTCTTC	CASSLLARDRGTSGRESWGNEQFF
TRBJ2-3	-	TRBV27	-	TGTGCCAGCAGTTTATCGATGCTCATTAGCACAGATACGCAGTATTTT	CASSLSMLISTDTQYF
TRBJ2-2	-	TRBV10-2	TRBD2	TGCGCCAGCACCCTGCTAGCGGGCACCTCCGCCGGGGAGCTGTTTTTT	CASTLLAGTSAGELFF
TRBJ2-1	-	TRBV7-3	-	TGTGCCAGCAGCACATCCGTGTGGGATGAGCAGTTCTTC	CASSTSVWDEQFF
TRBJ2-3	-	TRBV9	-	TGTGCCAGCAGAAGGGGCTCGACAAGCACAGATACGCAGTATTTT	CASRRGSTSTDTQYF
TRBJ2-7	few	TRBV2	TRBD2	TGTGCCGGAAGCGGGAACTCCTACGAGCAGTACTTC	CAGSGNSYEQYF
TRBJ2-1	once	TRBV12-5	-	TGTGCTAGTGGTTCGCCCGGGGATTCCTACAATGAGCAGTTCTTC	CASGSPGDSYNEQFF